The text below deals with one T cell receptor beta chain. This clonotype was counted many times. The antigen it binds to is not known. No much larger clone exists at a distance of one base, and base qualities are not known. Stable Graves' hyperthyroidism was defined as the absence of progression to ophthalmopathy over 18 months of follow-up. Hyperthyroidism patients were aged 18 to 65 years and newly diagnosed, with disease duration of less than 2 months. Exclusion was applied to patients with uncontrolled infections, other autoimmune diseases, pregnancy or lactation. Diagnoses were based on clinical symptoms, serum thyroxine and TRAb, thyroid ultrasound and orbital computed tomography. PBMCs were separated from roughly 10 ml of fresh peripheral blood using Ficoll-Paque density gradient centrifugation. Total RNA was extracted with Trizol reagent, and quality was checked on an Agilent 2100 Bioanalyzer.

The CDR3, cysteine through phenylalanine, is 15 amino acids long. The only DNA kept is the CDR3, 45 bases in frame from the first base. CDR1 SGHVS and CDR2 FQNEAQ were looked up in the germline V gene. V is cut back by 4 bases and J by 0 bases, with 3 bases in the junction unmatched. The TCR beta CDR3 regions were amplified from the RNA transcripts. The TCR CDR3 was subjected to a first round of RT-PCR using the HTBI primer set and the Qiagen OneStep RT-PCR kit. Libraries were constructed in a second round of multiplex PCR, after which size selection and purification were carried out. Paired-end sequencing of the libraries was performed with 100 bp reads on an Illumina HiSeq2000. The published analysis was carried out like this. SOAPnuke was used to process the raw data, removing reads that contained adapters or uncalled bases, had a mean Phred below 15, or lacked an exact match to the constant primer or identifier. High-quality paired reads were merged with COPE v1.2.5, and unique nucleotide sequences were defined as clonotypes. MiTCR v1.1 was used to align clonotypes to the IMGT TRBV, TRBD and TRBJ reference segments. The analysis was restricted to V-J combinations with a frequency above 0.0001, which together covered around 99% of the repertoires. A TCS score was defined as the ratio of F50 (clonal expansion) to E x V (chaos), with BLOSUM62-based TCRdist applied between CDR3 peptides within each V-J. Welch's t-statistics and random forest reduced around 550 V-J features to 13, which were used in a naive Bayes classifier (R e1071). The similarity between thyroid and blood repertoires was quantified using the Morisita-Horn index. Through fastp at Q25 and MiXCR, TCRdb rebuilt clones from the public reads, retaining in-frame beta chains. Merged by CDR3 protein, the rows form single entries marked with the most common genes and DNA. The V and J calls and clone size are TCRdb's, not the authors'. The sample profile shows fewer than 110,000 distinct CDR3 sequences; 47% of them were found once. About 28% of the sample comes from the top ten.

The data were taken from a study of T cells in Graves' hyperthyroidism and ophthalmopathy (dated by TCRdb to the late 2010s). As for the study more broadly: Peripheral blood was collected at initial diagnosis, before any treatment. To identify TCR V-J signatures that set the groups apart, the researchers used a discovery cohort of 95 to 100 patients, made up of approximately 43 with Graves' ophthalmopathy and some 55 with stable Graves' hyperthyroidism. Whether ophthalmopathy could be predicted prospectively was tested in an independent validation cohort made up of 18 to 20 hyperthyroidism patients plus 17 patients who later progressed to ophthalmopathy. The approximately 100 discovery patients were divided at random into training and test sets in a 7:3 ratio. In several Graves' hyperthyroidism patients, the study also compared T-cell repertoires from thyroid tissue with T-cell repertoires from blood. Following sampling, methimazole starting at 30 mg daily was given to hyperthyroidism patients, and high-dose intravenous methylprednisolone was given to ophthalmopathy patients. The paper describes TCR Vbeta CDR3 sequencing of 135 peripheral blood samples, made up of fewer than 50 ophthalmopathy patients, around 78 hyperthyroidism patients and some 17 progressor patients.

Study-wide findings and limitations: A 13 V-J signature model separated ophthalmopathy from stable hyperthyroidism, with just over 85% sensitivity and 81.08% specificity in cross-validation and 80%/75% in testing. Blood samples also contained most of the expanded thyroid clonotypes (frequency above 0.001), which suggests that blood repertoires may reflect thyroid immune responses. In validation, progression to ophthalmopathy was predicted by the model with nearly 71% sensitivity and 72.22% specificity, a median of about 6 months before onset. Sample size was not statistically predetermined, and blinding of investigators to group allocation was not performed.

The sequence joins TRBV7-8 to TRBJ2-1, with 7 central nucleotides matching TRBD2. The sequence was collected from a man aged 40-49 years with Graves' hyperthyroidism. What was sequenced was blood. CDR3 sequence: CASSSREFSYNEQFF. The nucleotide sequence is TGTGCCAGCAGCTCGCGGGAGTTCTCCTACAATGAGCAGTTCTTC.